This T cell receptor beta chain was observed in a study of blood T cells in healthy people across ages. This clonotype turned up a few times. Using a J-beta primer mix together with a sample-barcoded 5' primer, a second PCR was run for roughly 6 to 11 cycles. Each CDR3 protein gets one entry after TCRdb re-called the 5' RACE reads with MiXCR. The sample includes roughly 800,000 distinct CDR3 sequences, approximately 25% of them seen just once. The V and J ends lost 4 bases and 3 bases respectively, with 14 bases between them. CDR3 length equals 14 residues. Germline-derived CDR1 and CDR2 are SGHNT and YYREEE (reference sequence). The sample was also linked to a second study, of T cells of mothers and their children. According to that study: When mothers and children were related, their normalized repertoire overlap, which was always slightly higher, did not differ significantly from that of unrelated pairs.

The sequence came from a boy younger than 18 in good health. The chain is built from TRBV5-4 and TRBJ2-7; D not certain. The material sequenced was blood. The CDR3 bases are TGTGCCAGCAGCCAGCCGGGCCTTAGCTACGAGCAGTACTTC. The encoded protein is CASSQPGLSYEQYF.